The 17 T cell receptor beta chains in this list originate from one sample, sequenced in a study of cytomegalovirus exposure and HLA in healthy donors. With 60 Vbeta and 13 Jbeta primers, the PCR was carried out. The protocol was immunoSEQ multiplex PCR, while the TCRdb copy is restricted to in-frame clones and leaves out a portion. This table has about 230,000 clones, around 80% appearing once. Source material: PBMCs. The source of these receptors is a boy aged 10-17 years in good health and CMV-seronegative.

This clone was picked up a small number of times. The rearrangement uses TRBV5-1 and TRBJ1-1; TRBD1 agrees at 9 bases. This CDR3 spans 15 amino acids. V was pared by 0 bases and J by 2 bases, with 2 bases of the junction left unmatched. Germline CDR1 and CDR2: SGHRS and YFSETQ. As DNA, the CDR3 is TGCGCCAGCAGCTTGGGGGGACAGGGAAACACTGAAGCTTTCTTT. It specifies CASSLGGQGNTEAFF.

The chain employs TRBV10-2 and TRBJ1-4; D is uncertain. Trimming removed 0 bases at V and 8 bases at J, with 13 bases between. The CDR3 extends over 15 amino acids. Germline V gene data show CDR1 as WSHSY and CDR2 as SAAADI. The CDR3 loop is CASSESRTAREKLFF. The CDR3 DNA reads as TGCGCCAGCAGTGAGTCGCGGACTGCGCGCGAAAAACTGTTTTTT.

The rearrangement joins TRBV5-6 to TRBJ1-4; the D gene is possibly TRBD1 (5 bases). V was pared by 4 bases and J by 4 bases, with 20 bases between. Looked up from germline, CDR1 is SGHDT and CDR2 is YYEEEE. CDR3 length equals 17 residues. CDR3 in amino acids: CASSPPGGGILNEKLFF. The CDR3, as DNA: TGTGCCAGCAGCCCGCCGGGGGGTGGGATACTTAATGAAAAACTGTTTTTT. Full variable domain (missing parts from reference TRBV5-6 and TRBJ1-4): DAGVTQSPTHLIKTRGQQVTLRCSPKSGHDTVSWYQQALGQGPQFIFQYYEEEERQRGNFPDRFSGHQFPNYSSELNVNALLLGDSALYLCASSPPGGGILNEKLFFGSGTQLSVL.

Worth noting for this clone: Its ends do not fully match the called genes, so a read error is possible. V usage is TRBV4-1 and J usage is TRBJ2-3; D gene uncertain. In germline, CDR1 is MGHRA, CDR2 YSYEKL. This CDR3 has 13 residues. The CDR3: CASRQASTDTQYF. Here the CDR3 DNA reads TGCGCCAGCAGACAAGCGTCCACAGATACGCAGTATTTT.

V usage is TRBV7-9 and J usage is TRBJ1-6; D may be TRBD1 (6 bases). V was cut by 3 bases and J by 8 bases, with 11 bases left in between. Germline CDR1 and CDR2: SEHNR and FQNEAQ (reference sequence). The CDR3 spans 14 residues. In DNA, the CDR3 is TGTGCCAGCAGCTTCAAGGGGGATCATTCACCCCTCCACTTT. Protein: CASSFKGDHSPLHF. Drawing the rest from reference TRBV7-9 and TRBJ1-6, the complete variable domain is DTGVSQNPRHKITKRGQNVTFRCDPISEHNRLYWYRQTLGQGPEFLTYFQNEAQLEKSRLLSDRFSAERPKGSFSTLEIQRTEQGDSAMYLCASSFKGDHSPLHFGNGTRLTVT.

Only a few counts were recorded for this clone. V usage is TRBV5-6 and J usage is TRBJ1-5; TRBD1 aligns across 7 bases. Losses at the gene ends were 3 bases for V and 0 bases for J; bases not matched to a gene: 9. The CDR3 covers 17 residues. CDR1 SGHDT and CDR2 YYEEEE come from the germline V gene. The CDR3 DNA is TGTGCCAGCAGCTCCCTGGGGACAGCGAATAGCAATCAGCCCCAGCATTTT. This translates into CASSSLGTANSNQPQHF.

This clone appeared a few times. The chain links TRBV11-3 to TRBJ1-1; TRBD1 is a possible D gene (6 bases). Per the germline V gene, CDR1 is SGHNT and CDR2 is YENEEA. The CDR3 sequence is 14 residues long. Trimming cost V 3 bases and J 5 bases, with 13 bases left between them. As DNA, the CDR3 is TGTGCCAGCAGCTTGGGTCACAGGGAAACTGAAGCTTTCTTT. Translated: CASSLGHRETEAFF.

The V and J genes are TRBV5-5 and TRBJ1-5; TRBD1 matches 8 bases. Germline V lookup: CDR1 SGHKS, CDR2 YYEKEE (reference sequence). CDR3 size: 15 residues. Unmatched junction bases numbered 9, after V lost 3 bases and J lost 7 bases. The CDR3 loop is CASSWTGLVGQPQHF. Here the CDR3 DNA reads TGTGCCAGCAGCTGGACAGGGCTAGTAGGGCAGCCCCAGCATTTT.

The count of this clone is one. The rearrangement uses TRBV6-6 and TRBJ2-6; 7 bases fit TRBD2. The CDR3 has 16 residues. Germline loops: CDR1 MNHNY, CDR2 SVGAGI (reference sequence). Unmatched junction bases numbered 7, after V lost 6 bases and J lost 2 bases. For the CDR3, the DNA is TGTGCCAGCAGGGCTCGGGGAGGGGCTGGGGCCAACGTCCTGACTTTC. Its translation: CASRARGGAGANVLTF.

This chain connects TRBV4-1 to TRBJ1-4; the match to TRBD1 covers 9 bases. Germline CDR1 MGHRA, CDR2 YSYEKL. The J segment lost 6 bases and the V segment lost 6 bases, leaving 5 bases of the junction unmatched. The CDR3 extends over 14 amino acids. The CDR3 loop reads CASRAGTGHEKLFF. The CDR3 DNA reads TGCGCCAGCAGGGCCGGGACAGGGCATGAAAAACTGTTTTTT.

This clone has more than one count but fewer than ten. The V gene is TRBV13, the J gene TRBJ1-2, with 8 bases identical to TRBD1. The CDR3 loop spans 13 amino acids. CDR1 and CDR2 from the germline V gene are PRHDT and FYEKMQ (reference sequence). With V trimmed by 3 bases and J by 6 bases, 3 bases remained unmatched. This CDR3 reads CASSFQGAHGYTF. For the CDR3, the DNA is TGTGCCAGCAGCTTCCAGGGGGCCCATGGCTACACCTTC.

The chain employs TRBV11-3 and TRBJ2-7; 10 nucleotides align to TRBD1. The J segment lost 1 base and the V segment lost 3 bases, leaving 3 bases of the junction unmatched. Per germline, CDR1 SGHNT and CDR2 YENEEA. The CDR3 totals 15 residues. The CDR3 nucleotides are TGTGCCAGCAGCTTGGGACAGGGGAGATCCTACGAGCAGTACTTC. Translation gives CASSLGQGRSYEQYF.

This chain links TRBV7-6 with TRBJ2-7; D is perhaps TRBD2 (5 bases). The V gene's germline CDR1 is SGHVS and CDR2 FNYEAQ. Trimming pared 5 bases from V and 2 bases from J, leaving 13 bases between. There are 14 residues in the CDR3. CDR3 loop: CASSPRLRAYEQYF. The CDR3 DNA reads TGTGCCAGCAGCCCCCGGCTGCGGGCCTACGAGCAGTACTTC.

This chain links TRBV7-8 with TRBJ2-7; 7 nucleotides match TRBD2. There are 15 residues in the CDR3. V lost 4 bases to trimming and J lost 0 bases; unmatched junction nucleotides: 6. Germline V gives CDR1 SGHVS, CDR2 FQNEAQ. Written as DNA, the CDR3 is TGTGCCAGCAGCTGGGACTACCGGAGCTCCTACGAGCAGTACTTC. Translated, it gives CASSWDYRSSYEQYF.

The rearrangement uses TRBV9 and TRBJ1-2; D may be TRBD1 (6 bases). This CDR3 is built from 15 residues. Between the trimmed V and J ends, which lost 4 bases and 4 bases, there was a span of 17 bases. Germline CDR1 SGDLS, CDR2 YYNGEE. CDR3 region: CASSPTGYNSYGYTF. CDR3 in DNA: TGTGCCAGCAGCCCTACAGGGTATAATTCCTATGGCTACACCTTC.

The DNA for the CDR3 is TGCGCCAGCAGTGAGGGACTAGCGGGGGACTACGAGCAGTACTTC. Translating gives CASSEGLAGDYEQYF. This chain links TRBV10-1 with TRBJ2-7, with 13 bases identical to TRBD2. Trimming took 2 bases from V and 3 from J; bases not matched to a gene: 1. The CDR3 covers 15 residues. The germline V gene has CDR1 WNHNN and CDR2 SYGVQD (reference sequence).

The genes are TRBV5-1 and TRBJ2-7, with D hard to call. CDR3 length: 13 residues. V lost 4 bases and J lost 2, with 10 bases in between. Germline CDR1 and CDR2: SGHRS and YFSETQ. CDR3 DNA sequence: TGCGCCAGCAGCCCTGGAGATACCTACGAGCAGTACTTC. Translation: CASSPGDTYEQYF. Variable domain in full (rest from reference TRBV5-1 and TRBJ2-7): KAGVTQTPRYLIKTRGQQVTLSCSPISGHRSVSWYQQTPGQGLQFLFEYFSETQRNKGNFPGRFSGRQFSNSRSEMNVSTLELGDSALYLCASSPGDTYEQYFGPGTRLTVT.